The 25 T cell receptor beta chains below come from one sample, sequenced in a study of blood T cells in healthy people across ages (dated by TCRdb to between 2015 and 2017). Receptor libraries were prepared by 5' RACE. This sample was sequenced with an Illumina HiSeq 2500. A second PCR of 7 to 11 cycles was performed with a sample-barcoded 5' primer and a J-beta primer mix. The public sequencing data were trimmed at Q25 with fastp and processed into clonotypes with MiXCR by TCRdb, which kept only in-frame beta chains. Rows with one shared CDR3 protein collapse into an entry with the most common genes and DNA. Within this sample are roughly 680,000 distinct CDR3 sequences, with around 52% of them counted one time only. About 13% of the sample rests with the top ten. The specimen was blood. The receptors were sampled from a woman aged 80 or over in good health.

V usage is TRBV7-9 and J usage is TRBJ1-4; TRBD1 agrees at 7 bases. Germline V CDR1 and CDR2: SEHNR, FQNEAQ (reference sequence). This CDR3 comprises 17 residues. Trimming removed 1 base from V and 3 bases from J; junction bases left unmatched: 8. CDR3 sequence (DNA): TGTGCCAGCAGCTTAGGACAGGGAGACCGGGCTAATGAAAAACTGTTTTTT. It specifies CASSLGQGDRANEKLFF. Based on the CDR3 plus reference TRBV7-9 and TRBJ1-4, the full variable domain is DTGVSQNPRHKITKRGQNVTFRCDPISEHNRLYWYRQTLGQGPEFLTYFQNEAQLEKSRLLSDRFSAERPKGSFSTLEIQRTEQGDSAMYLCASSLGQGDRANEKLFFGSGTQLSVL.

This chain joins TRBV2 and TRBJ2-1; D call uncertain. The germline CDR1 and CDR2 sequences are SNHLY and FYNNEI. The CDR3 is made up of 12 amino acids. V was shortened by 9 bases and J by 5 bases, with 11 bases between the two germline ends. CDR3 amino acids: CASDLRNNEQFF. The CDR3, as DNA: TGTGCCAGTGATTTGCGGAACAATGAGCAGTTCTTC.

This clonotype was counted many times. This chain connects TRBV27 to TRBJ2-3, with TRBD2 as a possible D gene (5 bases). The germline gives CDR1 MNHEY, CDR2 SMNVEV (reference sequence). Trimming took 6 bases from V and 2 from J, leaving 18 bases between them. The CDR3 runs to 16 residues. The CDR3 DNA is TGTGCCAGCAGCCCCCCCCGACCGGGGAACACAGATACGCAGTATTTT. Encoded protein: CASSPPRPGNTDTQYF.

This clonotype was detected ten times or more. The chain recombines TRBV21-1 with TRBJ2-5; the table's TRBD1 call for D was not verified on the DNA. TRBV21-1 is listed as a pseudogene. The CDR3 loop spans 15 amino acids. The CDR3 protein is CASSNRDRVQETQYF. The CDR3 region has the DNA TGTGCCAGCAGCAATCGGGACAGGGTACAAGAGACCCAGTACTTC.

The chain employs TRBV20-1 and TRBJ1-1, with 7 bases fitting TRBD1. V shed 2 bases and J 1 base; nucleotides not matched to a gene: 4. Looked up from germline, CDR1 is DFQATT and CDR2 is SNEGSKA (reference sequence). The CDR3 is 14 residues long. DNA of the CDR3: TGCAGTGCTAGATTTAGGGACAGGAACACTGAAGCTTTCTTT. Its protein product is CSARFRDRNTEAFF.

In its sample, this clonotype was seen many times. This chain joins TRBV7-2 and TRBJ2-1, with a weak D call TRBD2 (5 bases). V gave up 7 bases and J gave up 3 bases, with 16 bases separating them. Germline values: CDR1 SGHTA, CDR2 FQGNSA. This CDR3 contains 15 residues. Written as DNA, the CDR3 is TGTGCCAGCAACCCGGACTCTTCCGACTACAATGAGCAGTTCTTC. The encoded protein is CASNPDSSDYNEQFF.

This clonotype was seen once. A read error may be the cause here, since a much bigger clone is one base away. The rearrangement joins TRBV3-1 to TRBJ2-1; no clear D gene. Germline CDR1 is LGHDT and CDR2 is YNNKEL (reference sequence). This CDR3 spans 12 amino acids. The CDR3 here is CTSSRAWDEQFF. The CDR3 coding sequence is TGTACCAGCAGCCGGGCCTGGGATGAGCAGTTCTTC.

This clonotype was detected a few times. A much larger clone lies one base from this, so it may be a read error. The chain recombines TRBV5-1 with TRBJ1-2; 9 nucleotides agree with TRBD1. The V segment lost 4 bases and the J segment 4 bases; nucleotides outside the gene matches: 5. The V gene's germline CDR1 is SGHRS and CDR2 YFSETQ. The CDR3 sequence is 14 residues long. DNA of the CDR3: TGCGCCAGCAGCGTAGAGGGACAGGGCTATGGCTACACCTTC. This codes for CASSVEGQGYGYTF. The variable domain in full, with the rest retrieved from reference TRBV5-1 and TRBJ1-2, is KAGVTQTPRYLIKTRGQQVTLSCSPISGHRSVSWYQQTPGQGLQFLFEYFSETQRNKGNFPGRFSGRQFSNSRSEMNVSTLELGDSALYLCASSVEGQGYGYTFGSGTRLTVV.

The chain recombines TRBV29-1 with TRBJ1-2; weak D call: TRBD1 (5 bases). CDR1 is SQVTM and CDR2 is ANQGSEA in the germline V gene. V was clipped by 3 bases and J by 2 bases, with 7 bases between them. The CDR3 runs 12 residues. The CDR3 DNA reads TGCAGCGTTGAGTCAGGGAACTATGGCTACACCTTC. Amino acids: CSVESGNYGYTF. The full variable domain, rest sourced from reference TRBV29-1 and TRBJ1-2, is SAVISQKPSRDICQRGTSLTIQCQVDSQVTMMFWYRQQPGQSLTLIATANQGSEATYESGFVIDKFPISRPNLTFSTLTVSNMSPEDSSIYLCSVESGNYGYTFGSGTRLTVV.

The chain is built from TRBV6-5 and TRBJ1-2, with 7 bases that match TRBD1. The CDR3 covers 10 residues. Germline lookup yields CDR1 MNHEY and CDR2 SVGAGI. V was pared by 11 bases and J by 9 bases, with 6 bases of the junction left unmatched. The CDR3 region has the DNA TGTGCCGGCTCAGGGGGATGCTACACCTTC. As protein: CAGSGGCYTF.

This clonotype came up a few times. V gene TRBV29-1 combines with J gene TRBJ2-2; D remains ambiguous. Trimming pared 2 bases from V and 0 bases from J, leaving 7 bases between. Germline V gives CDR1 SQVTM, CDR2 ANQGSEA. This CDR3 is 14 amino acids long. This CDR3 reads CSVERPPNTGELFF. In DNA, the CDR3 is TGCAGCGTTGAAAGGCCGCCGAACACCGGGGAGCTGTTTTTT.

The genes are TRBV20-1 and TRBJ2-1; 11 bases match TRBD2. Germline trimming cut 0 bases from V and 4 bases from J; bases unmatched to any gene: 5. Germline V gene data show CDR1 as DFQATT and CDR2 as SNEGSKA (reference sequence). This CDR3 is built from 16 residues. The CDR3 region has the DNA TGCAGTGCTAGAGATGAACTAGCGGGGGCGTACAATGAGCAGTTCTTC. Amino acid sequence: CSARDELAGAYNEQFF.

Concerning this clonotype itself: One end of the junction fails to match germline, which may point to a read error. The V and J genes are TRBV29-1 and TRBJ2-7; D possibly matches TRBD1 or TRBD2 (5 bases each). This CDR3 is built from 14 residues. Germline CDR1 and CDR2: SQVTM and ANQGSEA. CDR3 in amino acids: CSVKPSGISYEQYF. The CDR3 DNA is TGTAGCGTCAAACCTTCAGGGATCTCCTACGAGCAGTACTTC.

The chain uses TRBV10-3 and TRBJ2-2; D uncertain. V was shortened by 7 bases and J by 7 bases, with 7 bases between the two germline ends. Germline assignment: CDR1 ENHRY and CDR2 SYGVKD. CDR3 length: 11 amino acids. The CDR3 region is CAITQSGELFF. The DNA for the CDR3 is TGTGCCATCACGCAGAGCGGGGAGCTGTTTTTT.

A single count supports this clonotype. This may be a read error, as it is one base from a much larger clone. The chain is built from TRBV25-1 and TRBJ1-6, with D perhaps matching TRBD1 (5 bases). This CDR3 is built from 13 residues. Trimming left V 5 bases short and J 8 bases short, with 10 bases between. CDR1 MGHDK and CDR2 SYGVNS come from the germline V gene. The CDR3 reads CASSTQQDSPLHF. The CDR3 coding sequence is TGTGCCAGCAGTACCCAACAGGATTCACCCCTCCACTTT. Filled out from reference TRBV25-1 and TRBJ1-6, the complete variable domain reads EADIYQTPRYLVIGTGKKITLECSQTMGHDKMYWYQQDPGMELHLIHYSYGVNSTEKGDLSSESTVSRIRTEHFPLTLESARPSHTSQYLCASSTQQDSPLHFGNGTRLTVT.

J is TRBJ2-1 and V is TRBV29-1, with TRBD1 as a possible D gene (6 bases). The V gene lost 7 bases and the J gene lost 0 bases, with 16 bases spanning the gap. This CDR3 is 15 amino acids long. Germline V gene data show CDR1 as SQVTM and CDR2 as ANQGSEA. Here the CDR3 reads CSADQRDNSYNEQFF. The CDR3 bases are TGCAGCGCCGACCAGAGGGACAACTCCTACAATGAGCAGTTCTTC.

In the case of this clonotype: Since a much larger clone is just one base distant, this may be a read error. The chain has TRBV7-2 and TRBJ2-1; the match to TRBD2 covers 8 bases. The CDR3 loop spans 15 amino acids. CDR1 and CDR2 (germline): SGHTA, FQGNSA. Unmatched junction bases numbered 6, after V lost 3 bases and J lost 5 bases. The CDR3 is CASSFRAGGDNEQFF. In DNA, the CDR3 is TGTGCCAGCAGCTTTCGGGCCGGGGGGGACAATGAGCAGTTCTTC.

This chain links TRBV5-1 with TRBJ1-5; D gene unclear. Germline values: CDR1 SGHRS, CDR2 YFSETQ. With 0 bases removed from V and 0 bases from J, the gap between germline ends came to 7 bases. This CDR3 is 15 amino acids long. The CDR3 coding sequence is TGCGCCAGCAGCTTGGGTATCAGTAGCAATCAGCCCCAGCATTTT. This gives the protein CASSLGISSNQPQHF.

The chain's CDR3 is CSAPRTSGSSTDTQYF. The DNA for the CDR3 is TGCAGTGCGCCGCGCACCAGCGGGTCTAGCACAGATACGCAGTATTTT. This chain uses TRBV20-1 with TRBJ2-3, with D perhaps TRBD2 (6 bases). Germline CDR1 is DFQATT and CDR2 is SNEGSKA (reference sequence). The CDR3 totals 16 residues. V lost 6 bases, J lost 0 bases, and 19 bases lay in between.

J is TRBJ2-3 and V is TRBV3-1; D might be TRBD2 (6 bases). The CDR3 consists of 14 residues. CDR1 and CDR2 from the germline V gene are LGHDT and YNNKEL (reference sequence). The germline V and J ends were trimmed by 9 bases and 8 bases, with 21 bases remaining between them. The CDR3 sequence is CASRRGFQPSTQYF. The CDR3, as DNA: TGTGCCAGTCGGCGGGGCTTCCAGCCGAGTACGCAGTATTTT.

This clonotype has just a few counts. V gene TRBV6-6 combines with J gene TRBJ2-4; TRBD2 might be the D (6 bases). The tail of the sequence fits TRBJ2-7 better, so the J call may be wrong. CDR1 and CDR2 from the germline V gene are MNHNY and SVGAGI (reference sequence). This CDR3 has 15 amino acids. This CDR3 reads CASSYERTRRDEQYF. CDR3 DNA: TGTGCCAGCAGTTATGAAAGGACTCGGAGGGACGAGCAGTACTTC.

The chain has TRBV5-1 and TRBJ1-1; no clear D gene. Germline-derived CDR1 and CDR2 are SGHRS and YFSETQ. V gave up 0 bases and J gave up 2 bases, with 11 bases separating them. The CDR3 has 15 amino acids. The CDR3 sequence is CASSLGGRPNTEAFF. The CDR3 coding sequence is TGCGCCAGCAGCTTGGGAGGGAGACCCAACACTGAAGCTTTCTTT.

This chain uses TRBV5-1 with TRBJ1-2; no clear D. The V and J ends lost 5 bases and 4 bases respectively, with 24 bases between them. Germline V gene lookup returns CDR1 SGHRS and CDR2 YFSETQ. The CDR3 length is 17 residues. The CDR3 DNA sequence: TGCGCCAGCAGTCTCGGGCAAGTAACCGCAACCCCCTATGGCTACACCTTC. Protein sequence: CASSLGQVTATPYGYTF.

As to this clonotype: With a much larger clone just one base away, this may be a read error. CDR3: CSALGQGLRETQYF. CDR3 sequence (DNA): TGCAGTGCTTTAGGACAGGGGCTCCGCGAGACCCAGTACTTC. The genes are TRBV20-1 and TRBJ2-5; TRBD1 matches 9 bases. CDR1 and CDR2 (germline): DFQATT, SNEGSKA (reference sequence). J was trimmed by 5 bases and V by 5 bases; bases with no gene match: 9. The CDR3 runs 14 residues.

This clonotype was observed many times. The chain uses TRBV6-5 and TRBJ1-2, with D possibly being TRBD1 (6 bases). The CDR3 covers 13 residues. Germline assignment: CDR1 MNHEY and CDR2 SVGAGI. The V gene lost 6 bases and the J gene lost 6 bases, with 14 bases spanning the gap. CDR3 DNA: TGTGCCAGCAGAGTAGTCACAGGGCATGGCTACACCTTC. It encodes CASRVVTGHGYTF.